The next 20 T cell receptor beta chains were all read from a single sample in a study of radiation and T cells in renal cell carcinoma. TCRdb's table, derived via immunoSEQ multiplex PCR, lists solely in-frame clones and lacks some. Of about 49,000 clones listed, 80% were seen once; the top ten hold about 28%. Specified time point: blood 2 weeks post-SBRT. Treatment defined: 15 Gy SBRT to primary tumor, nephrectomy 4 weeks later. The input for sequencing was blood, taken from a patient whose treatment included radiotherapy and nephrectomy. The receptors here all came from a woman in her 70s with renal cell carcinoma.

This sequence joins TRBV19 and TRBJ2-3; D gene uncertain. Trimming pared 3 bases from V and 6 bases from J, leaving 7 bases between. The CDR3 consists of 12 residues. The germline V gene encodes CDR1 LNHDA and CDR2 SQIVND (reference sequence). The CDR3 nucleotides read TGTGCCAGTAGTATGGGCGGCGATACGCAGTATTTT. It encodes CASSMGGDTQYF. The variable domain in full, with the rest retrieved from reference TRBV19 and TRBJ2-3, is DGGITQSPKYLFRKEGQNVTLSCEQNLNHDAMYWYRQDPGQGLRLIYYSQIVNDFQKGDIAEGYSVSREKKESFPLTVTSAQKNPTAFYLCASSMGGDTQYFGPGTRLTVL.

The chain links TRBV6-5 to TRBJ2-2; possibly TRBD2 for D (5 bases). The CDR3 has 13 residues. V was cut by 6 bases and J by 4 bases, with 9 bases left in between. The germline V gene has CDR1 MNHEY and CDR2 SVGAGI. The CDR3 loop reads CASRRGPTGELFF. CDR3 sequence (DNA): TGTGCCAGCAGGAGAGGGCCCACCGGGGAGCTGTTTTTT.

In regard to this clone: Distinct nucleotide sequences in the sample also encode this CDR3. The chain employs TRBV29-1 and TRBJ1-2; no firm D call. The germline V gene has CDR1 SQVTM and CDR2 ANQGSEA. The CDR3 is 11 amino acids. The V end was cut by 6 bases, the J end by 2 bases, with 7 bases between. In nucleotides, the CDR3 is TGCAGCGTAGCAACGAACTATGGCTACACCTTC. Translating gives CSVATNYGYTF.

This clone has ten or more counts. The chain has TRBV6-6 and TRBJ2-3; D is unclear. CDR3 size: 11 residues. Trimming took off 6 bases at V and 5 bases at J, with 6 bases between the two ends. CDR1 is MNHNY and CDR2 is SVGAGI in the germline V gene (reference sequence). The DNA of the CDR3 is TGTGCCAGCAGATTTAAAGATACGCAGTATTTT. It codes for CASRFKDTQYF.

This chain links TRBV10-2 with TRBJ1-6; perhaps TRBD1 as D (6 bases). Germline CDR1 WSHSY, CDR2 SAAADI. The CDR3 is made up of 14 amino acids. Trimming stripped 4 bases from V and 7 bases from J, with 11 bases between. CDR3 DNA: TGCGCCAGCAGTGGGGGGGGGCAGAATTCACCCCTCCACTTT. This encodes CASSGGGQNSPLHF.

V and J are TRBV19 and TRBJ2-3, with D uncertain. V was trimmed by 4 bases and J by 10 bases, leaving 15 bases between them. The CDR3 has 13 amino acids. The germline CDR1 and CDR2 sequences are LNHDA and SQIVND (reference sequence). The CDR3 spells CASSTSGGPAQYF. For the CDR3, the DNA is TGTGCCAGTAGTACATCCGGTGGGCCGGCGCAGTATTTT. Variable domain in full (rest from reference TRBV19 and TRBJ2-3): DGGITQSPKYLFRKEGQNVTLSCEQNLNHDAMYWYRQDPGQGLRLIYYSQIVNDFQKGDIAEGYSVSREKKESFPLTVTSAQKNPTAFYLCASSTSGGPAQYFGPGTRLTVL.

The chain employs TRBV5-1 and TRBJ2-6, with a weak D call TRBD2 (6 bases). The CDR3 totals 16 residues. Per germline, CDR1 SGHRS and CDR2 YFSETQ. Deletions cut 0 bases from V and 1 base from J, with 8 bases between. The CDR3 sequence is CASSLAAGSGANVLTF. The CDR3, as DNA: TGCGCCAGCAGCTTGGCGGCGGGATCTGGGGCCAACGTCCTGACTTTC.

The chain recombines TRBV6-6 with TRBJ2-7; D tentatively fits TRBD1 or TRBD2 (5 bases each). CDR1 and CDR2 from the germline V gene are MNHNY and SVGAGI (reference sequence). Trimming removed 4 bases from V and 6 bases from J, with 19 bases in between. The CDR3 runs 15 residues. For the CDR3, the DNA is TGTGCCAGCAGTTTTACAGGCGACCTAAGCGGCGAGCAGTACTTC. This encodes CASSFTGDLSGEQYF.

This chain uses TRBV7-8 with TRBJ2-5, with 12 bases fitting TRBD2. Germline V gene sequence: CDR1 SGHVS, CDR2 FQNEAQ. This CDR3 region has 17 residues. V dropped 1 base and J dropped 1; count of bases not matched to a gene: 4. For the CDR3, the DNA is TGTGCCAGCAGCTTAGAACTAGCGGGGGGTTTCCAAGAGACCCAGTACTTC. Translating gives CASSLELAGGFQETQYF.

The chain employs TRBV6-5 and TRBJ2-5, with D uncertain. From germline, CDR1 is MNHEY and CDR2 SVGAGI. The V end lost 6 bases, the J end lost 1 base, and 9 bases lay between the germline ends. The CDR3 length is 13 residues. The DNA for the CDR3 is TGTGCCAGCAGCCGGGCCGCCCAAGAGACCCAGTACTTC. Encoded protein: CASSRAAQETQYF.

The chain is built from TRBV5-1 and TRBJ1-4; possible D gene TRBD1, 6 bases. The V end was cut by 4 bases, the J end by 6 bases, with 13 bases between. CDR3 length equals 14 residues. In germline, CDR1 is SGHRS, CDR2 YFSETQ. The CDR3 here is CASSREGGYEKLFF. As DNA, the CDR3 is TGCGCCAGCAGCCGAGAGGGGGGTTATGAAAAACTGTTTTTT.

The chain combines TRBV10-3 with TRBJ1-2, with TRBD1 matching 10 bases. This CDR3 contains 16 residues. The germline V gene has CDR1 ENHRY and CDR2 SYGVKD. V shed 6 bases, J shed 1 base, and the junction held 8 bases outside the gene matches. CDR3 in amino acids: CAIRGTGTGVNYGYTF. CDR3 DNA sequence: TGTGCCATCAGGGGGACCGGGACAGGGGTTAACTATGGCTACACCTTC.

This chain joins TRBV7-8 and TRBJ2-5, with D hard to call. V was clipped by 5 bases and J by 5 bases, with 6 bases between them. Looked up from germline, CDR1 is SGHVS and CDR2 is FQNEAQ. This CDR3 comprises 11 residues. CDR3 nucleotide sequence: TGTGCCAGCAGCCCCCGGGAGACCCAGTACTTC. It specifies CASSPRETQYF.

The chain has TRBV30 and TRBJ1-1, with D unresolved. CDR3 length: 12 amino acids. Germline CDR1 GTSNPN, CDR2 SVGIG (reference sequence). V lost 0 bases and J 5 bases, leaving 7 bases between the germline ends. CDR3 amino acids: CAWSVKGTEAFF. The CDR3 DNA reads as TGTGCCTGGAGTGTAAAGGGAACTGAAGCTTTCTTT. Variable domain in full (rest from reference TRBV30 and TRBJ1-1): SQTIHQWPATLVQPVGSPLSLECTVEGTSNPNLYWYRQAAGRGLQLLFYSVGIGQISSEVPQNLSASRPQDRQFILSSKKLLLSDSGFYLCAWSVKGTEAFFGQGTRLTVV.

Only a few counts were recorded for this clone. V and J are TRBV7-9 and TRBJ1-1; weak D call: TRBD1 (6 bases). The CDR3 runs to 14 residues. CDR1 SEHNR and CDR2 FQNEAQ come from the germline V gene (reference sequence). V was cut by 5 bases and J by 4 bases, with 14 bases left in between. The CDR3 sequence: CASSLTQGTTEAFF. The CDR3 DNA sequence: TGTGCCAGCAGCCTAACCCAGGGGACCACTGAAGCTTTCTTT.

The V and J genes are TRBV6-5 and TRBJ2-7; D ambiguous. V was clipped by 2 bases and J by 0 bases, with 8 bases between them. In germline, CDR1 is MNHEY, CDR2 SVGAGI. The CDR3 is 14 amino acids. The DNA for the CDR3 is TGTGCCAGCAGTTACGGTGGCACCTCCTACGAGCAGTACTTC. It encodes CASSYGGTSYEQYF.

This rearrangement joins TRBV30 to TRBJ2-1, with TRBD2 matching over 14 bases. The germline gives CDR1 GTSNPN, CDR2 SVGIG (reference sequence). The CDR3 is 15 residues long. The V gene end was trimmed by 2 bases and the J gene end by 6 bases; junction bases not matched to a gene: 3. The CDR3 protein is CAWSPGLAGVNEQFF. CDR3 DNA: TGTGCCTGGAGTCCGGGACTAGCGGGAGTCAATGAGCAGTTCTTC.

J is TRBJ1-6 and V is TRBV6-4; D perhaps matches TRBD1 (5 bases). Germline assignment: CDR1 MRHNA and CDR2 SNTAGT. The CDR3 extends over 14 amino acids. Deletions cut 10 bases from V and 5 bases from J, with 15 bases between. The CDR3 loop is CAKTREGNNSPLHF. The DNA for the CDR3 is TGTGCCAAAACCAGGGAAGGAAATAATTCACCCCTCCACTTT.

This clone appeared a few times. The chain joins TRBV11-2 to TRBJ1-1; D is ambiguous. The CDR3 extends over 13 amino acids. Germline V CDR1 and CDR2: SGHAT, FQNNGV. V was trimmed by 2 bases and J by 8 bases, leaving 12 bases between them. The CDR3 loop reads CASSLMRDIEAFF. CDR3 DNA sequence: TGTGCCAGCAGCTTAATGCGGGATATCGAAGCTTTCTTT.

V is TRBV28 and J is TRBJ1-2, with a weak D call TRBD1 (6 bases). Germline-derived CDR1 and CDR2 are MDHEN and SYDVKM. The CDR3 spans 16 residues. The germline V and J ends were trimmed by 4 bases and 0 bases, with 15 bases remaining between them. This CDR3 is CASSSAGQQANYGYTF. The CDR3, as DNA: TGTGCCAGCAGTTCCGCGGGACAACAAGCTAACTATGGCTACACCTTC.